Listed below are T cell receptor beta chains from one sample, sequenced in a study of OX40 agonist ivuxolimab in advanced cancers. The data were produced by immunoSEQ multiplex PCR, yet TCRdb's version contains in-frame clones alone and is incomplete. The sample has 84,000 or so clones; around nine tenths are singletons. Specimen: CD4+ or CD8+ T cells sorted from blood, collected in a trial of the OX40 agonist ivuxolimab. These receptors all stem from an adult with an advanced solid tumor such as melanoma, head and neck, liver or kidney cancer. Both conserved end residues are trimmed from each CDR3. The order of the fields is clone size, V gene, J gene, CDR3 length, CDR3 protein. Part of the rows lack a size; the others show once, few, many or a class for expanded clones.

>NA|TRBV19|TRBJ2-7|11
ASSIGGAYEQY
>NA|TRBV7-9|TRBJ2-5|17
ASRPRWAGPRPNQETQY
>NA|TRBV7-9|TRBJ1-1|14
ASSLGGGRRNTEAF
>once|TRBV6-5|TRBJ2-3|13
ASSYSPDFPTTQY
>NA|TRBV5-1|TRBJ1-1|12
ASSGDRRNTEAF
>NA|TRBV6-5|TRBJ1-5|12
ASSYRGRDQPQH
>NA|TRBV18|TRBJ1-2|13
ASSLSGQGQRGYT
>NA|TRBV5-6|TRBJ1-1|13
ASSFRTAANTEAF
>once|TRBV19|TRBJ2-3|14
ASSIGPGLSTDTQY
>NA|TRBV11-3|TRBJ2-5|12
ASSSDRGQETQY
>NA|TRBV6-5|TRBJ2-3|13
ASSYSLDRTDTQY
>NA|TRBV7-2|TRBJ1-2|15
ASSFSVSRGRAGGYT
>NA|TRBV29-1|TRBJ2-7|10
RRQGQVAEQY
>NA|TRBV18|TRBJ2-1|13
ASSPRGFSYNEQF
>NA|TRBV2|TRBJ2-7|14
ASRGKGGTGLLEQY
>NA|TRBV18|TRBJ2-5|11
ASSPRGQETQY
>once|TRBV5-8|TRBJ2-7|12
ASSSGPISYEQY
>few|TRBV7-9|TRBJ1-1|11
ASSQGQHTEAF
>NA|TRBV9|TRBJ1-1|12
ASSADPLRGEAF
>NA|TRBV6-5|TRBJ1-5|11
ASSYAGSQPQH
>NA|TRBV6-6|TRBJ1-4|13
ASTATGRSYEKLF
>NA|TRBV19|TRBJ1-1|13
ASSFRERGNTEAF
>NA|TRBV6-1|TRBJ2-3|12
ASSKDGGTDTQY
>NA|TRBV19|TRBJ2-1|15
ASSIVGTSLFHNEQF
>once|TRBV5-1|TRBJ2-2|12
ASSLKGEAGELF